This is a list of T cell receptor beta chains from one sample in a study of early T cells in non-severe SARS-CoV-2 infection. TCRdb reprocessed the 5' RACE reads via MiXCR and lists one record per CDR3 protein. The sample yields about 84,000 distinct CDR3 sequences, 9.5% to 13% seen once. The sample taken for sequencing was whole blood. These receptors all come from an adult who was a healthcare worker with PCR-confirmed SARS-CoV-2 infection or an uninfected control (not recorded which). Each CDR3 is given with its conserved first and last residue. Fields, in order: D gene, CDR3 length, J gene, V gene, clone size, CDR3 DNA, CDR3 protein. D genes are given only for firm matches. Expanded clones get a size class; other rows say once, few or many, or leave the size out.

D: TRBD2
length: 12
J: TRBJ2-5
V: TRBV29-1
size: NA
DNA: TGCAGCGTTCGGTCGGGAGGGGAGACCCAGTACTTC
CDR3: CSVRSGGETQYF

D: NA
length: 15
J: TRBJ2-2
V: TRBV3-1
size: NA
DNA: TGTGCCAGCAGCTCGCGCTCCACTACCCCCGGGGAGCTGTTTTTT
CDR3: CASSSRSTTPGELFF

D: NA
length: 11
J: TRBJ2-5
V: TRBV3-1
size: few
DNA: TGTGCCAGCAGCCAATTAGAGACCCAGTACTTC
CDR3: CASSQLETQYF

D: NA
length: 15
J: TRBJ1-6
V: TRBV9
size: few
DNA: TGTGCCAGCAGCGTAGACGGGGTGAGCGACTCACCCCTCCACTTT
CDR3: CASSVDGVSDSPLHF

D: NA
length: 15
J: TRBJ2-5
V: TRBV9
size: NA
DNA: TGTGCCAGCAGCCGGGAACCGGGAGCCCGAGAGACCCAGTACTTC
CDR3: CASSREPGARETQYF

D: NA
length: 16
J: TRBJ2-3
V: TRBV11-2
size: NA
DNA: TGTGCCAGCAGCTTAGTAGTAGCCCTTGGGGGAGATACGCAGTATTTT
CDR3: CASSLVVALGGDTQYF

D: NA
length: 15
J: TRBJ2-5
V: TRBV6-1
size: NA
DNA: TGTGCCAGCACCCCGGTCACCGCGGCGTTAGAGACCCAGTACTTC
CDR3: CASTPVTAALETQYF

D: TRBD1
length: 15
J: TRBJ1-1
V: TRBV10-1
size: many
DNA: TGCGCCAGCAGTGCTAACAGGGGGCCGGGCACTGAAGCTTTCTTT
CDR3: CASSANRGPGTEAFF

D: NA
length: 15
J: TRBJ2-7
V: TRBV9
size: few
DNA: TGTGCCAGCAGCGTCACAGGGAGGCCGGGGGACGAGCAGTACTTC
CDR3: CASSVTGRPGDEQYF

D: NA
length: 13
J: TRBJ2-4
V: TRBV28
size: NA
DNA: TGTGCCAGCAGTTTTGGGCAGGGAAACATTCAGTACTTC
CDR3: CASSFGQGNIQYF

D: TRBD2
length: 15
J: TRBJ2-1
V: TRBV18
size: many
DNA: TGTGCCAGCTCACCACCCGGGACTAGCGGCAATGAGCAGTTCTTC
CDR3: CASSPPGTSGNEQFF

D: TRBD2
length: 14
J: TRBJ2-1
V: TRBV5-3
size: few
DNA: TGTGCCAGAAGCCAGATTCTAGCGGCCAATGAGCAGTTCTTC
CDR3: CARSQILAANEQFF

D: NA
length: 17
J: TRBJ2-5
V: TRBV6-6
size: NA
DNA: TGTGCCAGCAGTTACTCGATTAAGCACCTGCGCCAAGAGACCCAGTACTTC
CDR3: CASSYSIKHLRQETQYF

D: NA
length: 13
J: TRBJ1-1
V: TRBV12-3/TRBV12-4
size: many
DNA: TGTGCCAGCAGTTTGAGTCGGTACACTGAAGCTTTCTTT
CDR3: CASSLSRYTEAFF

D: TRBD2
length: 10
J: TRBJ2-1
V: TRBV29-1
size: many
DNA: TGCATGGGGGGAGGGAATGAGCAGTTCTTC
CDR3: CMGGGNEQFF

D: TRBD1
length: 14
J: TRBJ1-2
V: TRBV18
size: NA
DNA: TGTGCCAGCTCACCCTCGACAGGGAGGGATGGCTACACCTTC
CDR3: CASSPSTGRDGYTF

D: NA
length: 14
J: TRBJ2-7
V: TRBV18
size: many
DNA: TGTGCCAGCTCACCAACAGGGACCTATTACGAGCAGTACTTC
CDR3: CASSPTGTYYEQYF

D: TRBD2
length: 14
J: TRBJ2-3
V: TRBV10-3
size: many
DNA: TGTGCCATCGGGAGGGCGGTGGGCACAGATACGCAGTATTTT
CDR3: CAIGRAVGTDTQYF

D: NA
length: 15
J: TRBJ1-1
V: TRBV28
size: many
DNA: TGTGCCAGCAGTCAACTCTTAAGTTTGGACACTGAAGCTTTCTTT
CDR3: CASSQLLSLDTEAFF

D: TRBD2
length: 14
J: TRBJ2-5
V: TRBV5-1
size: NA
DNA: TGCGCCAGCAGCTTAGCGGGAGGGCCGGAGACCCAGTACTTC
CDR3: CASSLAGGPETQYF

D: TRBD1
length: 14
J: TRBJ1-1
V: TRBV28
size: few
DNA: TGTGCCAGCAGTTTCGGGACAGGGAACACTGAAGCTTTCTTT
CDR3: CASSFGTGNTEAFF

D: NA
length: 12
J: TRBJ1-4
V: TRBV3-1
size: few
DNA: TGTGCCAGCAGCCGGATTAATGAAAAACTGTTTTTT
CDR3: CASSRINEKLFF

D: TRBD1
length: 15
J: TRBJ1-2
V: TRBV12-5
size: NA
DNA: TGTGCTAGTGGTCCCTCGACAGGGCCGGGCTATGGCTACACCTTC
CDR3: CASGPSTGPGYGYTF

D: TRBD2
length: 16
J: TRBJ2-3
V: TRBV11-2
size: many
DNA: TGTGCCAGCCGGGCAGGAGCGGGAGGGTTCACAGATACGCAGTATTTT
CDR3: CASRAGAGGFTDTQYF

D: NA
length: 13
J: TRBJ2-5
V: TRBV12-3/TRBV12-4
size: many
DNA: TGTGCCAGCAGTTTAATAGCAGCAGAGACCCAGTACTTC
CDR3: CASSLIAAETQYF

D: TRBD2
length: 15
J: TRBJ2-4
V: TRBV6-5
size: NA
DNA: TGTGCCAGCAGTCAGACTAGCGTGCCGAAAAACATTCAGTACTTC
CDR3: CASSQTSVPKNIQYF

D: TRBD1
length: 14
J: TRBJ2-7
V: TRBV11-1
size: NA
DNA: TGTGCCAGCAGCTTTCACAGGGGGCTCTACGAGCAGTACTTC
CDR3: CASSFHRGLYEQYF

D: NA
length: 16
J: TRBJ2-2
V: TRBV21-1
size: NA
DNA: TGTGCCAGCAGCAAAGGACAGGGGGCTGGAGCCGGGGAGCTGTTTTTT
CDR3: CASSKGQGAGAGELFF

D: NA
length: 14
J: TRBJ2-3
V: TRBV7-8
size: NA
DNA: TGTGCCAGCAGCTTACGCGGGGCCCCTTATACGCAGTATTTT
CDR3: CASSLRGAPYTQYF

D: NA
length: 12
J: TRBJ2-1
V: TRBV11-3
size: many
DNA: TGTGCCAGCAGCTTAGAGACCAATGAGCAGTTCTTC
CDR3: CASSLETNEQFF

D: NA
length: 15
J: TRBJ1-6
V: TRBV19
size: few
DNA: TGTGCCAGTAGTACGAGTCGTGGGCTATGGTCACCCCTCCACTTT
CDR3: CASSTSRGLWSPLHF

D: NA
length: 11
J: TRBJ2-3
V: TRBV29-1
size: NA
DNA: TGCAGCGTTGGAAGGGGAGATACGCAGTATTTT
CDR3: CSVGRGDTQYF

D: TRBD2
length: 16
J: TRBJ2-1
V: TRBV12-3/TRBV12-4
size: many
DNA: TGTGCCAGCAGCCCCCAGGGCGGGAGCGGTAGGGATGAGCAGTTCTTC
CDR3: CASSPQGGSGRDEQFF

D: TRBD1
length: 12
J: TRBJ2-7
V: TRBV20-1
size: many
DNA: TGCAGTGCCGATACAGGGGGGCGCGAGCAGTACTTC
CDR3: CSADTGGREQYF

D: NA
length: 14
J: TRBJ2-2
V: TRBV7-9
size: NA
DNA: TGTGCCAGCAGCTTAGGCGGATACACCGGGGAGCTGTTTTTT
CDR3: CASSLGGYTGELFF

D: NA
length: 15
J: TRBJ2-2
V: TRBV11-2
size: few
DNA: TGTGCCAGCAGCTTAGTTGGAGGGTACACCGGGGAGCTGTTTTTT
CDR3: CASSLVGGYTGELFF

D: NA
length: 14
J: TRBJ1-2
V: TRBV7-2
size: once
DNA: TGTGCCAGCAGCTGGGACGGAACTGTCTATGGCTACACCTTC
CDR3: CASSWDGTVYGYTF

D: TRBD2
length: 18
J: TRBJ2-3
V: TRBV7-3
size: few
DNA: TGTGCCAGCAGCTCTGGGACTAGCGGGAGCGGGGGCACAGATACGCAGTATTTT
CDR3: CASSSGTSGSGGTDTQYF

D: NA
length: 13
J: TRBJ2-7
V: TRBV27
size: NA
DNA: TGTGCCAGCAAGGGAGCAGGCTCCTACGAGCAGTACTTC
CDR3: CASKGAGSYEQYF

D: TRBD1
length: 14
J: TRBJ1-4
V: TRBV20-1
size: NA
DNA: TGCAGTGGCGCGACAGGGATCACTAATGAAAAACTGTTTTTT
CDR3: CSGATGITNEKLFF

D: NA
length: 13
J: TRBJ2-5
V: TRBV11-2
size: many
DNA: TGTGCCAGCAGCTATCCGGGGAAGGAGACCCAGTACTTC
CDR3: CASSYPGKETQYF

D: NA
length: 13
J: TRBJ2-7
V: TRBV7-9
size: few
DNA: TGTGCCAGCAGCCCTCCACAGAACTACGAGCAGTACTTC
CDR3: CASSPPQNYEQYF

D: TRBD1
length: 15
J: TRBJ1-3
V: TRBV19
size: many
DNA: TGTGCCAGTACCGGGGGACAGGGAGCTGGAAACACCATATATTTT
CDR3: CASTGGQGAGNTIYF

D: NA
length: 15
J: TRBJ1-1
V: TRBV2
size: NA
DNA: TGTGCCAGCAGTGAGCACAGGCGGATGGACACTGAAGCTTTCTTT
CDR3: CASSEHRRMDTEAFF

D: TRBD1
length: 18
J: TRBJ2-6
V: TRBV29-1
size: few
DNA: TGCAGCGTTGTCCCTCGGACAGGTGGCGGTGTTGGGGCCAACGTCCTGACTTTC
CDR3: CSVVPRTGGGVGANVLTF

D: NA
length: 16
J: TRBJ2-3
V: TRBV14
size: NA
DNA: TGTCCCAGCAGCCGCGGACAGAGCCGTCTCACAGATACGCAGTATTTT
CDR3: CPSSRGQSRLTDTQYF

D: NA
length: 13
J: TRBJ2-1
V: TRBV3-1
size: NA
DNA: TGTGCCAGCAGCCAGCTAGCCGGCAATGAGCAGTTCTTC
CDR3: CASSQLAGNEQFF

D: TRBD2
length: 13
J: TRBJ2-3
V: TRBV2
size: NA
DNA: TGTGCCAGCAGGGGACTAGCGGCAGATACGCAGTATTTT
CDR3: CASRGLAADTQYF

D: NA
length: 13
J: TRBJ1-3
V: TRBV3-1
size: NA
DNA: TGTGCCAGCAGCCAAATAGGGGTAAACACCATATATTTT
CDR3: CASSQIGVNTIYF

D: NA
length: 14
J: TRBJ2-7
V: TRBV7-9
size: NA
DNA: TGTGCCAGCACCCTGGATGGAAGGGCCGGCGAGCAGTACTTC
CDR3: CASTLDGRAGEQYF

D: NA
length: 11
J: TRBJ1-1
V: TRBV18
size: many
DNA: TGTGCCAGCTCACTGGACACTGAAGCTTTCTTT
CDR3: CASSLDTEAFF

D: TRBD2
length: 16
J: TRBJ2-1
V: TRBV5-1
size: many
DNA: TGCGCCAGCAGCTTGCCGACTAGCGGGGCGTACAATGAGCAGTTCTTC
CDR3: CASSLPTSGAYNEQFF

D: NA
length: 14
J: TRBJ2-5
V: TRBV18
size: NA
DNA: TGTGCCAGCTCACCACCCCCGTACCAAGAGACCCAGTACTTC
CDR3: CASSPPPYQETQYF

D: NA
length: 16
J: TRBJ1-6
V: TRBV6-5
size: NA
DNA: TGTGCCAGCAGCTTTTCCCCGAGCTCCTATAATTCACCCCTCCACTTT
CDR3: CASSFSPSSYNSPLHF

D: TRBD2
length: 15
J: TRBJ2-7
V: TRBV29-1
size: NA
DNA: TGCAGCGCCGTGAGGCTAGCGGGAGGGCCTTACGAGCAGTACTTC
CDR3: CSAVRLAGGPYEQYF

D: NA
length: 16
J: TRBJ1-4
V: TRBV18
size: NA
DNA: TGTGCCAGCTCACCTCTGACAAGTGCAACTAATGAAAAACTGTTTTTT
CDR3: CASSPLTSATNEKLFF

D: NA
length: 17
J: TRBJ1-2
V: TRBV14
size: many
DNA: TGTGCCAGCAGCCCTAACTTACGAGGCGGGTTCGACTATGGCTACACCTTC
CDR3: CASSPNLRGGFDYGYTF

D: NA
length: 13
J: TRBJ2-7
V: TRBV28
size: many
DNA: TGTGCCAGCGGGACCGGGACCTACTACGAGCAGTACTTC
CDR3: CASGTGTYYEQYF

D: NA
length: 11
J: TRBJ2-7
V: TRBV27
size: NA
DNA: TGTGCCAGCCGAGGGGTTGCCGAGCAGTACTTC
CDR3: CASRGVAEQYF

D: NA
length: 12
J: TRBJ1-2
V: TRBV6-1
size: NA
DNA: TGTGCCAGCAGTGACCTTTCACCCCGCTACACCTTC
CDR3: CASSDLSPRYTF